This TCR beta chain was identified during a study of cytomegalovirus exposure and HLA in healthy donors. Broader study findings: Most of the CMV-associated TCR beta chains (in a later analysis) appeared to be HLA-restricted. About 180 TCR beta chains were listed as cytomegalovirus-associated. Presence/absence analysis assumed near-uniform sequencing depth across donors. Most TCR beta V segments were productive about 90% or about 30% of the time in an earlier analysis.

13 Jbeta primers and 60 Vbeta primers were used for the PCR. Clones were read by immunoSEQ multiplex PCR, and TCRdb kept only the in-frame ones, dropping some. The sample carries fewer than 250,000 clones, approximately 86% recorded once. Comments on this clone: Its antigen is undetermined.

With 8 bases clipped from V and 6 bases from J, the junction kept 10 bases outside the gene matches. The germline V gene encodes CDR1 SEHNR and CDR2 FQNEAQ (reference sequence). This CDR3 is 14 amino acids long. The rearrangement links TRBV7-9 to TRBJ2-3; 8 bases map to TRBD2. This receptor was taken from a boy younger than 10 in good health and CMV-seronegative. Material: PBMCs. CDR3 amino acids: CASRESGGTDTQYF. The DNA of the CDR3 is TGTGCCAGCCGAGAATCGGGAGGGACGGATACGCAGTATTTT.